The 21 T cell receptor beta chains below all came from one sample that was sequenced in a study of blood T cell repertoires in COVID-19. Profiling relied on immunoSEQ multiplex PCR, and the TCRdb table lists in-frame clones only, not all of them. The data contain tens of thousands of clones, about 91% of them singletons. The sequenced material came from peripheral blood. Receptor source: a man in his 60s with acute or convalescent COVID-19.

The V and J genes are TRBV6-5 and TRBJ1-3; no firm D call. The V end was cut by 6 bases, the J end by 0 bases, with 12 bases between. Per germline, CDR1 MNHEY and CDR2 SVGAGI. The CDR3 extends over 15 amino acids. Here the CDR3 reads CASSTRSISGNTIYF. The DNA for the CDR3 is TGTGCCAGCAGCACGAGATCCATCTCTGGAAACACCATATATTTT.

The chain employs TRBV28 and TRBJ1-5, with TRBD1 as a possible D gene (6 bases). The ends were cut back, 3 bases at V and 7 bases at J, with 10 bases in the middle. The CDR3 extends over 13 amino acids. Germline V gene sequence: CDR1 MDHEN, CDR2 SYDVKM. Here the CDR3 reads CASSFGGWQPQHF. CDR3 in DNA: TGTGCCAGCAGTTTTGGGGGCTGGCAGCCCCAGCATTTT.

CDR3 in DNA: TGTGCCAGCAGTTACTCGGTGTTGGGGGGGCTGGGGGAAGCTTTCTTT. This codes for CASSYSVLGGLGEAFF. The chain has TRBV6-5 and TRBJ1-1; D may be TRBD1 (6 bases). The CDR3 is 16 residues long. Germline V gene sequence: CDR1 MNHEY, CDR2 SVGAGI. Trimming shortened V by 0 bases and J by 8 bases, and 19 bases separated the two germline ends.

The rearrangement uses TRBV5-5 and TRBJ2-7, with 7 bases that match TRBD2. The CDR3 contains 15 residues. Germline CDR1 SGHKS, CDR2 YYEKEE (reference sequence). The V and J ends lost 0 bases and 2 bases, in that order; junction bases with no gene match: 5. The CDR3 coding sequence is TGTGCCAGCAGCTTGGTTTCTAGCGGTCCCTACGAGCAGTACTTC. This sequence encodes CASSLVSSGPYEQYF.

This clone showed up just a few times. The rearrangement links TRBV7-2 to TRBJ1-3; D may be TRBD1 (6 bases). This CDR3 spans 13 amino acids. Germline CDR1 reads SGHTA; CDR2 reads FQGNSA. V lost 6 bases, J lost 7 bases, and 13 bases lay in between. The CDR3 DNA sequence: TGTGCCAGCAGTCTTGGGGGCCTTAACACCATATATTTT. It specifies CASSLGGLNTIYF.

DNA for the CDR3: TGTGCCAGCAGCGCGGGGACAGTAAGCGTTCATGGCTACACCTTC. This gives the protein CASSAGTVSVHGYTF. The chain joins TRBV9 to TRBJ1-2, with 7 positions matching TRBD1. Germline CDR1 and CDR2: SGDLS and YYNGEE. With 3 bases clipped from V and 6 bases from J, the junction kept 11 bases outside the gene matches. This CDR3 spans 15 amino acids.

As DNA, the CDR3 is TGTGCCTGGAGTTCCGGAGGCATACGGTTCTTC. Protein product: CAWSSGGIRFF. This chain links TRBV30 with TRBJ2-1; D may be TRBD2 (5 bases). The CDR3 contains 11 residues. CDR1 is GTSNPN and CDR2 is SVGIG in the germline V gene (reference sequence). V lost 2 bases, J lost 15 bases, and 14 bases lay in between.

The chain recombines TRBV5-4 with TRBJ2-3; D is undetermined. This CDR3 comprises 14 residues. Trimming shortened V by 0 bases and J by 6 bases, and 11 bases separated the two germline ends. Germline lookup yields CDR1 SGHNT and CDR2 YYREEE (reference sequence). The CDR3 region has the DNA TGTGCCAGCAGCTTGGATCTTAGCTCGGATACGCAGTATTTT. Translated: CASSLDLSSDTQYF.

This rearrangement joins TRBV7-3 to TRBJ1-2, with D perhaps matching TRBD1 (6 bases). Trimming left V 1 base short and J 4 bases short, with 16 bases between. Germline V lookup: CDR1 SGHTA, CDR2 FQGTGA. The CDR3 has 16 amino acids. The chain's CDR3 is CASSLMGADSVYGYTF. Written as DNA, the CDR3 is TGTGCCAGCAGCTTAATGGGGGCCGACAGCGTCTATGGCTACACCTTC. The whole variable domain, filled in from reference TRBV7-3 and TRBJ1-2, reads GAGVSQTPSNKVTEKGKYVELRCDPISGHTALYWYRQSLGQGPEFLIYFQGTGAADDSGLPNDRFFAVRPEGSVSTLKIQRTERGDSAVYLCASSLMGADSVYGYTFGSGTRLTVV.

The chain has TRBV7-9 and TRBJ1-2, with 8 bases matching TRBD1. The V gene end was trimmed by 5 bases and the J gene end by 1 base; junction bases not matched to a gene: 12. The germline V gene has CDR1 SEHNR and CDR2 FQNEAQ (reference sequence). The CDR3 runs to 17 residues. The CDR3 sequence is CASSQPRTGTINYGYTF. The DNA for the CDR3 is TGTGCCAGCAGCCAACCCAGGACAGGGACAATTAACTATGGCTACACCTTC.

The chain couples TRBV7-9 to TRBJ2-4; TRBD1 agrees at 10 bases. The CDR3 runs 18 residues. Germline V gives CDR1 SEHNR, CDR2 FQNEAQ (reference sequence). Losses at the gene ends were 5 bases for V and 6 bases for J; bases not matched to a gene: 16. The CDR3 sequence is CASSPRLMVGTGVNIQYF. As DNA, the CDR3 is TGTGCCAGCAGCCCTAGGCTGATGGTGGGGACAGGGGTAAACATTCAGTACTTC.

This sequence joins TRBV29-1 and TRBJ2-7, with 8 bases matching TRBD1. This CDR3 region has 13 residues. Germline trimming cut 1 base from V and 7 bases from J; bases unmatched to any gene: 6. CDR1 and CDR2 (germline): SQVTM, ANQGSEA. The CDR3 sequence: CSVEGTGFVEQYF. The CDR3 nucleotides read TGCAGCGTTGAAGGGACAGGGTTCGTGGAGCAGTACTTC.

This rearrangement joins TRBV3-1 (or the pseudogene TRBV3-2) to TRBJ1-5; D is uncertain. This CDR3 has 12 amino acids. V was pared by 1 base and J by 9 bases, with 7 bases between. The germline gives CDR1 LGHDT, CDR2 YNNKEL (reference sequence). The CDR3 loop reads CASSQGRGPQHF. CDR3 sequence (DNA): TGTGCCAGCAGCCAAGGGCGGGGGCCCCAGCATTTT.

This chain joins TRBV28 and TRBJ1-1; TRBD1 aligns across 7 bases. The CDR3 spans 15 residues. Trimming cost V 4 bases and J 3 bases; bases outside gene matches: 8. Germline lookup yields CDR1 MDHEN and CDR2 SYDVKM. CDR3: CASSSYRGGDTEAFF. CDR3 in DNA: TGTGCCAGCAGTTCATACAGGGGTGGGGACACTGAAGCTTTCTTT.

The chain recombines TRBV3-1 (or the pseudogene TRBV3-2) with TRBJ2-1, with D uncertain. CDR3 size: 11 residues. V lost 0 bases and J lost 12, with 6 bases in between. The germline V gene has CDR1 LGHDT and CDR2 YNNKEL (reference sequence). CDR3 region: CASSQDGMQFF. CDR3 bases: TGTGCCAGCAGCCAAGACGGTATGCAGTTCTTC.

This clone was found once. The V gene is TRBV4-3, the J gene TRBJ1-1; TRBD1 aligns across 7 bases. CDR3 length equals 15 residues. With 0 bases clipped from V and 3 bases from J, the junction kept 4 bases outside the gene matches. The V gene's germline CDR1 is LGHNA and CDR2 YSLEER. The CDR3 here is CASSQDHRGYTEAFF. As DNA, the CDR3 is TGCGCCAGCAGCCAAGACCACAGGGGTTACACTGAAGCTTTCTTT.

The chain employs TRBV19 and TRBJ2-2, with TRBD2 matching over 7 bases. The ends lost 5 bases at V and 5 bases at J; junction bases unmatched: 11. This CDR3 is built from 16 residues. Germline V gives CDR1 LNHDA, CDR2 SQIVND (reference sequence). The DNA for the CDR3 is TGTGCCAGTAGTCCGGTTGCGGGAGCGGTAACCGGGGAGCTGTTTTTT. Translation gives CASSPVAGAVTGELFF.

CDR3 bases: TGTGCCAGTAGTACTTGGGGGGTTCGAGTGAACACTGAAGCTTTCTTT. This codes for CASSTWGVRVNTEAFF. This rearrangement joins TRBV19 to TRBJ1-1; D might be TRBD1 (5 bases). Per the germline V gene, CDR1 is LNHDA and CDR2 is SQIVND (reference sequence). The germline V and J ends were trimmed by 4 bases and 0 bases, with 15 bases remaining between them. This CDR3 has 16 amino acids. The whole variable domain, filled in from reference TRBV19 and TRBJ1-1, reads DGGITQSPKYLFRKEGQNVTLSCEQNLNHDAMYWYRQDPGQGLRLIYYSQIVNDFQKGDIAEGYSVSREKKESFPLTVTSAQKNPTAFYLCASSTWGVRVNTEAFFGQGTRLTVV.

J is TRBJ1-5 and V is TRBV28; no definite D call. Germline values: CDR1 MDHEN, CDR2 SYDVKM. The CDR3 loop spans 13 amino acids. The germline V and J ends were trimmed by 7 bases and 7 bases, with 14 bases remaining between them. CDR3 bases: TGTGCCAGCAAGTTGGACGGGATCCAGCCCCAGCATTTT. It encodes CASKLDGIQPQHF.

The rearrangement uses TRBV28 and TRBJ1-5; TRBD1 might be the D (5 bases). Germline CDR1 MDHEN, CDR2 SYDVKM. The CDR3 is 14 amino acids. Trimming removed 2 bases at V and 6 bases at J, with 11 bases between. In nucleotides, the CDR3 is TGTGCCAGCAGTTTAGGTCAGGGACTTCAGCCCCAGCATTTT. The encoded protein is CASSLGQGLQPQHF.

The genes are TRBV18 and TRBJ2-2; 10 bases are a match to TRBD2. The CDR3 is 16 amino acids. V gave up 3 bases and J gave up 5 bases; unmatched junction bases: 6. Germline CDR1 reads KGHSH; CDR2 reads LQKENI. The CDR3 protein is CASSPASGSVTGELFF. As DNA, the CDR3 is TGTGCCAGCTCACCTGCTAGCGGGAGTGTAACCGGGGAGCTGTTTTTT.